The text below deals with one T cell receptor beta chain. Its target is not known. Method: immunoSEQ multiplex PCR; TCRdb's copy keeps in-frame clones and lacks some. The table includes about 160,000 clones, about 88% detected once. The data are from a study of T cell responses to AZD1222 COVID-19 vaccine. Turning to the study itself: Second-dose intervals near 4 or 12 weeks were combined.

Study outcomes and limitations: None of the repertoires were sampled until the peak T cell response had passed. Clonal diversity was possibly underestimated, and the donors were mostly white British, with more females.

Trimming pared 4 bases from V and 5 bases from J, leaving 14 bases between. The CDR3 spans 13 residues. Looked up from germline, CDR1 is SQVTM and CDR2 is ANQGSEA. Specimen: peripheral blood, collected on day 0 of AZD1222 vaccination. The sequence was obtained from an adult in good health. The chain combines TRBV29-1 with TRBJ1-1; D remains unclear. The CDR3 sequence: CSVVPGRETEAFF. The DNA for the CDR3 is TGCAGCGTTGTCCCGGGCAGAGAGACTGAAGCTTTCTTT. Full variable domain (rest looked up from reference TRBV29-1 and TRBJ1-1): SAVISQKPSRDICQRGTSLTIQCQVDSQVTMMFWYRQQPGQSLTLIATANQGSEATYESGFVIDKFPISRPNLTFSTLTVSNMSPEDSSIYLCSVVPGRETEAFFGQGTRLTVV.